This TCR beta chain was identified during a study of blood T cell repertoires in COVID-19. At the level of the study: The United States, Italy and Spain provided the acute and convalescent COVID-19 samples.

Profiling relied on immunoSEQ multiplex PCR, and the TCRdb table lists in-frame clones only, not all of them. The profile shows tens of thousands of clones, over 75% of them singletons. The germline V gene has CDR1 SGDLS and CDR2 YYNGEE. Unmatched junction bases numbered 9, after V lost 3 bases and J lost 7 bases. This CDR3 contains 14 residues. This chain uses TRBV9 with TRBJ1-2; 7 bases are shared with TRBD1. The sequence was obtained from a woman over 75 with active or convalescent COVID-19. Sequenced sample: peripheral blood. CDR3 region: CASSAGTAVIGYTF. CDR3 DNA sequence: TGTGCCAGCAGCGCCGGGACAGCAGTTATTGGCTACACCTTC. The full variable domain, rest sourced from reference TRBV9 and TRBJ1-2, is DSGVTQTPKHLITATGQRVTLRCSPRSGDLSVYWYQQSLDQGLQFLIQYYNGEERAKGNILERFSAQQFPDLHSELNLSSLELGDSALYFCASSAGTAVIGYTFGSGTRLTVV.